This TCR beta chain was identified during a study of beta chain features in type 1 diabetes listed by TCRdb under 2018. Background on the whole study: Mean age, gender distribution, total cell number and subset yield were not different between patients and healthy donors. In the study, TCRB repertoires of sorted circulating CD4+ T cell subsets from recently diagnosed type 1 diabetes patients were compared with those of matched healthy donors. A total of 107,917,701 sorted cells were examined across all samples, and the number of cells per subset was strongly correlated with RNA yield. Regulatory and stem cell-like memory subsets were obtained from only 8 patients and roughly 8 healthy donors, while naive and central memory subsets were obtained from all 30 or so donors. Study-wide findings and limitations: Because cDNA was sequenced instead of genomic DNA, highly expressing activated cells could be over-represented, though the groups showed no difference in activation or CD3 levels. A moderate but significant shortening of TCRB CDR3 length was observed in type 1 diabetes patients in all four CD4+ subsets. Naive, central memory and regulatory TCRB repertoires appeared to be more similar among patients than among healthy donors. At VDJ recombination sites, type 1 diabetes patients had fewer insertions and more deleted nucleotides, which implies abnormalities in thymic rearrangement. PCR may preferentially amplify shorter templates, but because patient and control samples were amplified and corrected together, any resulting skew would affect both groups equally. Only small numbers of individuals were included in the HLA sub-analyses, which left unresolved whether HLA type had any influence on TCRB rearrangement.

This clone was recorded a few times. The antigen this receptor binds is unknown. Qualities for individual bases were not recorded, and no much larger clone is one base off. The High Capacity cDNA Reverse Transcription Kit was used to reverse transcribe all of the isolated RNA, meaning that expressed TCRB transcripts were what got sequenced. Deep immunoSEQ sequencing was applied to naive, central memory and regulatory T cell samples, giving an average of roughly 3.5 million total reads per sample. Sorted cells were lysed in RLT buffer, and RNA was extracted using DNase-treated RNeasy Micro or Mini kits according to cell number. To prevent cross-contamination, every cell subset was processed on its own, while patient and healthy donor samples were processed together. Using the immunoSEQ multiplex PCR, TCRB sequences were amplified from cDNA into 87-bp fragments spanning the CDR3 region. Sequencing of the amplicons was performed on the Illumina HiSeq platform. Per the original workflow: Synthetic template baselines were used to correct PCR bias computationally, reads within Hamming distance 2 were collapsed together, and singletons that could not be merged were discarded. By aligning reads against IMGT, V, D and J genes, CDR3 length, and insertions or deletions at six rearrangement sites were assigned. Within each subset, clonotype counts were normalized to sorted cell number, and only after that were true diversity and Gini coefficients computed with the tcR R package. The overlap coefficient, calculated on TCRB nucleotide sequences, was used to measure repertoire sharing. Out-of-frame TCRB sequences from naive cells were analyzed as a proxy for the pre-selection repertoire. Held by TCRdb, this immuneACCESS table contains in-frame sequences only and omits some clones. Under half of the omission traces to an unresolved V gene where checked; the cause of the rest is unknown. V, J and clone size derive from that table, while D and trimming were established from the DNA sequence. This sample is represented by about half a million clones; 9.5% to 12% of them were singletons. The top ten constitute around 0.05% of the sample.

From each donor, a single peripheral blood sample of roughly 0.11 L on average was drawn into heparinised tubes. A BD FACSAria II and a panel including CD45RO, CCR7, CD25, CD127, CD95 and CD27 were used to sort naive, central memory, regulatory and stem cell-like memory CD4+ T cells. All sorted populations exceeded 98% purity. PBMCs were separated immediately by Lymphoprep density gradient centrifugation and were stained directly, without being cultured. To minimize batch effects, samples were stained and sorted in pairs, one healthy donor with one patient per experiment. Sequencing was carried out using naive CD4+ T cells from blood. Sample cell subset or site, as interpreted from the label and publication: true naive CD4+ T cells. The clonotype was recovered from a young woman in good health.

DNA sequence: TGTGCCAGTAGTATTAACGGCAGGGGTGAGCAGCCCCAGCATTTT. Its translation is CASSINGRGEQPQHF. The chain couples TRBV19 to TRBJ1-5; a weak D assignment points to TRBD1 (6 bases agree). CDR3 length: 15 amino acids, cysteine to phenylalanine. CDR3 DNA only is kept here, 45 bases in frame from base 1. CDR1 and CDR2, looked up from the germline V gene (reference sequence), are LNHDA and SQIVND. V drops 3 bases and J drops 7 bases, leaving 16 bases in between.